This T cell receptor (beta chain) is drawn from a study of OX40 agonist ivuxolimab in advanced cancers. A note on the overall study: Ivuxolimab was an agonistic, fully human IgG2 monoclonal antibody directed against OX40 (CD134), a costimulatory receptor. Intravenous ivuxolimab was administered to patients every 2 weeks at six dose levels: 0.01, 0.1, 0.3, 1.5, 3 and 10 mg/kg. Among the roughly 52 dose-escalation patients, roughly 20 had hepatocellular carcinoma, about 15 melanoma, 9 renal cell carcinoma and 9 head and neck cancer. In the dose-escalation cohort, 70% to 85% of patients were male, and the mean age was around 60 years, with a range of about 23 to 85. Prior anti-PD-1, anti-PD-L1 or anti-CTLA-4 therapy was permitted, and 40% of dose-escalation patients had received checkpoint inhibitors. Three dose-escalation patients achieved partial responses, one with hepatocellular carcinoma and two with cutaneous melanoma. Peripheral TCRbeta sequencing was intended to test whether TCR sequence diversity was altered and clonal T-cell expansion was caused by ivuxolimab. The paper describes the monotherapy dose-escalation part (N of about 47 patients) of the phase I trial of ivuxolimab.

What the authors observed across the whole study: Which antigens the clonally expanded peripheral T cells were specific for was not determined. After ivuxolimab, CD8+ T cells had more expanded clones than CD4+ T cells on average. Clonal expansion of both CD4+ and CD8+ blood T cells was observed from baseline to week 6 at doses 0.1 to 3.0 mg/kg. Low levels of normalized T-cell clonal expansion were also seen in some patients who did not respond. In partial responders in the 0.1-3.0 mg/kg groups, normalized peripheral clonal expansion was found to be among the lowest, especially among CD8+ T cells.

Genomic DNA was isolated from the sorted cells so that the TCRbeta CDR3 region could be sequenced. The immunoSEQ Assay was used for sequencing of TCRbeta CDR3 regions. The source is immuneACCESS, and TCRdb retained only in-frame sequences with V and J called. Part of the clones is not carried over; for the studies checked, unresolved V genes explain less than half of this, and the remainder is unexplained. This sample has 45,000 to 60,000 clones in its table, and roughly three quarters of those were observed once. The top ten constitute roughly 1.2% of the sample. Note on this clone: Its target antigen remains unknown. Base qualities are not recorded, but no much larger clone differs from it by a single base.

Patients with autoimmune disease history or receiving systemic immunosuppression were excluded from the trial. Peripheral blood for TCR sequencing was drawn from every dose cohort at baseline, at cycle 4 day 1 and at cycle 7 day 1. Samples came from an open-label, multicenter, first-in-human phase I dose-escalation trial of ivuxolimab. The trial enrolled adults with locally advanced or metastatic head and neck squamous cell, hepatocellular, melanoma or renal cell carcinoma. CD4+ and CD8+ T cells were sorted separately from peripheral blood before TCR sequencing. V drops 1 base and J drops 5 bases, leaving 21 bases in between. As encoded in the germline V gene, CDR1 is SGHVS while CDR2 is FQNEAQ. Spanning cysteine to phenylalanine, the CDR3 consists of 19 amino acids. The sequence is cut down to CDR3 DNA, 57 bases in frame from base 1.

The source was CD4+ or CD8+ T cells sorted from blood, collected in a trial of the OX40 agonist ivuxolimab. This receptor chain uses TRBV7-8 and TRBJ2-6; TRBD1 might be the D gene, on 6 matching bases. The TCR originated in an adult with an advanced solid tumor such as melanoma, head and neck, liver or kidney cancer. CDR3 protein: CASSLENRDKVVRANVLTF. The nucleotide sequence reads as follows: TGTGCCAGCAGCTTAGAAAATAGGGACAAAGTCGTCCGGGCCAACGTCCTGACTTTC. Supplemented by the reference TRBV7-8 and TRBJ2-6 proteins around the CDR3, the complete variable domain is GAGVSQSPRYKVAKRGQDVALRCDPISGHVSLFWYQQALGQGPEFLTYFQNEAQLDKSGLPSDRFFAERPEGSVSTLKIQRTQQEDSAVYLCASSLENRDKVVRANVLTFGAGSRLTVL.